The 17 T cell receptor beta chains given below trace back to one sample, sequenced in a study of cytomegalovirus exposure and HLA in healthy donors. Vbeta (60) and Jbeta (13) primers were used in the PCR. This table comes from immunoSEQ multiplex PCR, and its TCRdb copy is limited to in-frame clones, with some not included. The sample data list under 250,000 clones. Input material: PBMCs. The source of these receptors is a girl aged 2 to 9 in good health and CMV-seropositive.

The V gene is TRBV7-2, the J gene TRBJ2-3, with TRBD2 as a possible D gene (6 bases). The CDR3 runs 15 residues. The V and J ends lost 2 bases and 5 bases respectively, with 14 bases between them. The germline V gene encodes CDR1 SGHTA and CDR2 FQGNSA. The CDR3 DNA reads TGTGCCAGCAGCTTAAGGCGGGACCTGGAAGATACGCAGTATTTT. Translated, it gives CASSLRRDLEDTQYF. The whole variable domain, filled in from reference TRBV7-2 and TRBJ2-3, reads GAGVSQSPSNKVTEKGKDVELRCDPISGHTALYWYRQSLGQGLEFLIYFQGNSAPDKSGLPSDRFSAERTGGSVSTLTIQRTQQEDSAVYLCASSLRRDLEDTQYFGPGTRLTVL.

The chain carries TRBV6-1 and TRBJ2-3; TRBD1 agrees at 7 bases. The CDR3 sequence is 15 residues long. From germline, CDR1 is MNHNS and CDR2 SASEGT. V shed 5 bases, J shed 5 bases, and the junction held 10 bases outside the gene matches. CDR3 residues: CASSQILGGRDTQYF. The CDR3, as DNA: TGTGCCAGCAGTCAGATTTTAGGGGGCAGAGATACGCAGTATTTT.

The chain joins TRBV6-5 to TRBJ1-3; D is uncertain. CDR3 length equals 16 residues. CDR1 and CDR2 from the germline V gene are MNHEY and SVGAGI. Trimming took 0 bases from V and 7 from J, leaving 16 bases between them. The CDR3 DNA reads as TGTGCCAGCAGTTACTCGGGTGATCCCCTCGGGAACACCATATATTTT. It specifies CASSYSGDPLGNTIYF.

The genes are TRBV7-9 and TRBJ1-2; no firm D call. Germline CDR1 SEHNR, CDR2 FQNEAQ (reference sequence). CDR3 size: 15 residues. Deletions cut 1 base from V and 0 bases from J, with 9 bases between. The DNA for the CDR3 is TGTGCCAGCAGCTTAGGGGCAGCCCCTAACTATGGCTACACCTTC. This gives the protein CASSLGAAPNYGYTF.

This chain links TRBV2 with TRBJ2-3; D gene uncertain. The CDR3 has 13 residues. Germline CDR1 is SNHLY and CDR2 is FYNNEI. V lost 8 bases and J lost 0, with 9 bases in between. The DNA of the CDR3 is TGTGCCAGCGTCACAGATAGCACAGATACGCAGTATTTT. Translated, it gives CASVTDSTDTQYF.

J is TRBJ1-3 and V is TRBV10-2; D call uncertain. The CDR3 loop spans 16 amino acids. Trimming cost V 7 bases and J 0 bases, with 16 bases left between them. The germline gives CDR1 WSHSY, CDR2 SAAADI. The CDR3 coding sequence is TGCGCCAGCAATCAACTAGGGCTGAGCTCTGGAAACACCATATATTTT. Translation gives CASNQLGLSSGNTIYF.

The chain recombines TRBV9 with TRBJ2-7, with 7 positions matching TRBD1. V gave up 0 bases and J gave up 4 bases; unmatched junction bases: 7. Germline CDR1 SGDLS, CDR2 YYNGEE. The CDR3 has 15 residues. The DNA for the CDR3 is TGTGCCAGCAGCGTAGCCGGGACAGCGCCTTACGAGCAGTACTTC. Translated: CASSVAGTAPYEQYF. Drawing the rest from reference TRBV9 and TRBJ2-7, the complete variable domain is DSGVTQTPKHLITATGQRVTLRCSPRSGDLSVYWYQQSLDQGLQFLIQYYNGEERAKGNILERFSAQQFPDLHSELNLSSLELGDSALYFCASSVAGTAPYEQYFGPGTRLTVT.

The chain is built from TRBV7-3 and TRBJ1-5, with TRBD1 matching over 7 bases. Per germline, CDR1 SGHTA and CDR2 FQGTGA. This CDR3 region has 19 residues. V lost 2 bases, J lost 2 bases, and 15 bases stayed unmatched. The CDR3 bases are TGTGCCAGCAGCTTATGCAAAAAAACGGACAGGAGGGGCAATCAGCCCCAGCATTTT. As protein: CASSLCKKTDRRGNQPQHF.

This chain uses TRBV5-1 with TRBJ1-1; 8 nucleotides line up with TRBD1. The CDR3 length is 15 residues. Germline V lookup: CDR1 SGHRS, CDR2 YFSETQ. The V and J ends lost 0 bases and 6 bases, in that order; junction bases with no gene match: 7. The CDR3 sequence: CASSLDRGGRAEAFF. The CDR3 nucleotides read TGCGCCAGCAGCTTGGACAGGGGGGGCCGAGCTGAAGCTTTCTTT. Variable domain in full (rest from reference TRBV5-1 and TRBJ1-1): KAGVTQTPRYLIKTRGQQVTLSCSPISGHRSVSWYQQTPGQGLQFLFEYFSETQRNKGNFPGRFSGRQFSNSRSEMNVSTLELGDSALYLCASSLDRGGRAEAFFGQGTRLTVV.

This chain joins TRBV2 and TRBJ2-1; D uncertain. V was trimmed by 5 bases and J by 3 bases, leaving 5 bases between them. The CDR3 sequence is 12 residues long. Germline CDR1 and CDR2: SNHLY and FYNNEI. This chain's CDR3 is CASSSFYNEQFF. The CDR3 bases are TGTGCCAGCAGTTCGTTCTACAATGAGCAGTTCTTC.

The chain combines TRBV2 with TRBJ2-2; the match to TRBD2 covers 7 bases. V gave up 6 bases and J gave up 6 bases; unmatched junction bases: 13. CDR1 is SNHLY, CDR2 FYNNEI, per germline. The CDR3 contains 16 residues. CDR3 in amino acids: CASRSAGLPLAGELFF. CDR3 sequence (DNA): TGTGCCAGCAGATCAGCGGGGCTTCCCTTAGCCGGGGAGCTGTTTTTT.

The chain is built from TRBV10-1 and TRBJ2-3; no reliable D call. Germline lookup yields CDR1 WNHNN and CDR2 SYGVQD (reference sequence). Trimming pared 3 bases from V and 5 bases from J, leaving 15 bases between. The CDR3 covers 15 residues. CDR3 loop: CASSDEVSGKDTQYF. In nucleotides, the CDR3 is TGCGCCAGCAGTGATGAGGTGTCTGGCAAAGATACGCAGTATTTT.

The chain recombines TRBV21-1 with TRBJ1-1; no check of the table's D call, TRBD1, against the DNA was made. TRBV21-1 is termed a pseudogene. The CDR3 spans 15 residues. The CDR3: CASRKGEGLNTEAFF. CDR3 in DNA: TGTGCCAGCAGAAAGGGGGAAGGTTTAAACACTGAAGCTTTCTTT.

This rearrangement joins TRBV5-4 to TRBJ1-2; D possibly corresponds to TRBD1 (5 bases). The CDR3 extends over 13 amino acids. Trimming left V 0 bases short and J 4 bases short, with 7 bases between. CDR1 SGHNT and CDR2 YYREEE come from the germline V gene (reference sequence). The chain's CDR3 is CASSLGGGYGYTF. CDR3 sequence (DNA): TGTGCCAGCAGCTTGGGGGGGGGCTATGGCTACACCTTC.

CDR3 loop: CAIRNRAGGSYEQYF. The CDR3, as DNA: TGTGCCATCAGAAACCGAGCGGGGGGGTCCTACGAGCAGTACTTC. The chain carries TRBV10-3 and TRBJ2-7; TRBD2 matches at 10 bases. This CDR3 region has 15 residues. Losses at the gene ends were 6 bases for V and 1 base for J; bases not matched to a gene: 6. CDR1 ENHRY and CDR2 SYGVKD come from the germline V gene.

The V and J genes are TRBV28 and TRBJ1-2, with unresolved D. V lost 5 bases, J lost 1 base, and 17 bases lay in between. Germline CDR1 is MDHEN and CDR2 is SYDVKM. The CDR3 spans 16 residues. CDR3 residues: CASSRPGWSLNYGYTF. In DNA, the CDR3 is TGTGCCAGCAGTCGACCCGGCTGGAGCCTTAACTATGGCTACACCTTC.

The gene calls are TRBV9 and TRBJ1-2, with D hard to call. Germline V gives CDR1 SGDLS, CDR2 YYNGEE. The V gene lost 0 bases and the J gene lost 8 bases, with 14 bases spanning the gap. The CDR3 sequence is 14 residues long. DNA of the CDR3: TGTGCCAGCAGCGTAGGGAGAAGTCAATCCGGCTACACCTTC. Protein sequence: CASSVGRSQSGYTF.